These 8 T cell receptor beta chains originate from one sample sequenced in a study of early T cells in non-severe SARS-CoV-2 infection. One entry per CDR3 protein results from TCRdb running MiXCR on the 5' RACE reads. The sample lists 60,000 to 90,000 distinct CDR3 sequences; approximately 16% were seen once. The sequencing sample was made of whole blood. These receptor sequences come from an adult who was a healthcare worker with PCR-confirmed SARS-CoV-2 infection or an uninfected control (not recorded which).

Notes on this clonotype: At one end, the junction sequence differs from germline, possibly due to a read error. The chain has TRBV11-3 and TRBJ2-7; possibly TRBD1 or TRBD2 for D (5 bases each). In germline, CDR1 is SGHNT, CDR2 YENEEA. The CDR3 length is 14 residues. The CDR3 region has the DNA TGTGTCAGCAGCCAAGTGCAGGGAGCCTACGAGCAATACTTC. Protein product: CVSSQVQGAYEQYF.

This clonotype was picked up a small number of times. The V and J genes are TRBV6-1 and TRBJ1-1; 7 positions match TRBD1. CDR3 length equals 16 residues. Unmatched junction bases numbered 11, after V lost 6 bases and J lost 1 base. The V gene's germline CDR1 is MNHNS and CDR2 SASEGT. The CDR3 is CASSWKRTGSNTEAFF. CDR3 nucleotides: TGTGCCAGCAGCTGGAAAAGGACAGGCTCGAACACTGAAGCTTTCTTT.

The chain links TRBV6-5 to TRBJ1-5; no clear D gene. Between the trimmed V and J ends, which lost 0 bases and 7 bases, there was a span of 13 bases. The V gene's germline CDR1 is MNHEY and CDR2 SVGAGI. This CDR3 has 15 residues. The DNA of the CDR3 is TGTGCCAGCAGTTACTCGATGTGGGTAAGGCAGCCCCAGCATTTT. Translation gives CASSYSMWVRQPQHF.

This clonotype has ten or more counts. The chain links TRBV11-3 to TRBJ2-3, with 11 bases matching TRBD1. The CDR3 totals 17 residues. V trimming: 5 bases; J trimming: 5 bases; junction bases outside the gene matches: 12. Germline values: CDR1 SGHNT, CDR2 YENEEA. CDR3 amino acids: CASSPYGGQGAKDTQYF. CDR3 sequence (DNA): TGTGCCAGCAGCCCCTATGGCGGACAGGGGGCTAAAGATACGCAGTATTTT.

The V gene is TRBV29-1, the J gene TRBJ1-1, with D perhaps matching TRBD1 (5 bases). V was trimmed by 6 bases and J by 0 bases, leaving 11 bases between them. The germline CDR1 and CDR2 sequences are SQVTM and ANQGSEA. The CDR3 sequence is 13 residues long. CDR3 protein: CSVSRGVNTEAFF. CDR3 sequence (DNA): TGCAGCGTGAGCCGGGGGGTGAACACTGAAGCTTTCTTT.

The chain joins TRBV11-2 to TRBJ1-1; no clear D. This CDR3 is built from 14 residues. V dropped 0 bases and J dropped 5 bases, with 10 bases sitting between them. CDR1 is SGHAT, CDR2 FQNNGV, per germline. This CDR3 is CASSLEGVDTEAFF. The CDR3 DNA reads as TGTGCCAGCAGCTTAGAGGGAGTGGATACTGAAGCTTTCTTT.

The chain has TRBV6-5 and TRBJ1-1; D is uncertain. The CDR3 has 14 amino acids. V was pared by 8 bases and J by 5 bases, with 18 bases between. CDR1 MNHEY and CDR2 SVGAGI come from the germline V gene. Here the CDR3 DNA reads TGTGCCAGCGCGAAGTCTAGGGTTCAGACTGAAGCTTTCTTT. This codes for CASAKSRVQTEAFF.

The chain uses TRBV11-2 and TRBJ2-3, with a weak D call TRBD1 (5 bases). The CDR3 extends over 12 amino acids. Germline assignment: CDR1 SGHAT and CDR2 FQNNGV. Trimming stripped 2 bases from V and 6 bases from J, with 6 bases between. Written as DNA, the CDR3 is TGTGCCAGCAGCTTAAAGGGGGATACGCAGTATTTT. Translation gives CASSLKGDTQYF.